These T cell receptor beta chains were read from a single sample in a study of identical twins. TCRdb independently ran MiXCR on the 5' RACE reads; one entry per CDR3 protein. The repertoire holds hundreds of thousands of distinct CDR3 sequences, with roughly 18% as singletons. These same data were also listed under a study on T cells expressing NK-cell markers.

The sequenced sample was PBMCs. The source of these receptors is a young woman in good health. CDR3s include the opening cysteine and the closing phenylalanine or tryptophan. Fields, in order: J gene, V gene, clone size, D gene, CDR3 length, CDR3 DNA, CDR3 protein. D genes are given only for firm matches. Only some rows state a clone size, as once, few, many or a class for expanded clones.

J gene: TRBJ1-2
V gene: TRBV7-2
clone size: few
D gene: TRBD1
CDR3 length: 12
CDR3 DNA: TGTGCCAGCAGTCTCCAGGGACAGCGTGACACCTTC
CDR3 protein: CASSLQGQRDTF

J gene: TRBJ2-3
V gene: TRBV10-3
clone size: .
D gene: TRBD2
CDR3 length: 16
CDR3 DNA: TGTGCCATCACCCCCGCTAATAGCGGGGGCTTGGATACGCAGTATTTT
CDR3 protein: CAITPANSGGLDTQYF

J gene: TRBJ2-5
V gene: TRBV12-3/TRBV12-4
clone size: few
D gene: .
CDR3 length: 13
CDR3 DNA: TGTGCCAGCAGTTCCTCCCTCTTAGCGACCCAGTACTTC
CDR3 protein: CASSSSLLATQYF

J gene: TRBJ2-3
V gene: TRBV14
clone size: .
D gene: .
CDR3 length: 14
CDR3 DNA: TGTGCCAGCAGCCCACTTAACCCCACAGATACGCAGTATTTT
CDR3 protein: CASSPLNPTDTQYF

J gene: TRBJ1-1
V gene: TRBV9
clone size: few
D gene: .
CDR3 length: 16
CDR3 DNA: TGTGCCAGCAGCGCCGACGCGGTCCGGGGCGCCACTGAAGCTTTCTTT
CDR3 protein: CASSADAVRGATEAFF

J gene: TRBJ2-2
V gene: TRBV29-1
clone size: .
D gene: .
CDR3 length: 11
CDR3 DNA: TGCAGCGTTTGGTTTTCCGGGGAGCTGTTTTTT
CDR3 protein: CSVWFSGELFF

J gene: TRBJ2-4
V gene: TRBV12-3/TRBV12-4
clone size: .
D gene: .
CDR3 length: 14
CDR3 DNA: TGTGCCAGCAACGACAGCGGTGCCAAAAACATTCAGTACTTC
CDR3 protein: CASNDSGAKNIQYF

J gene: TRBJ2-1
V gene: TRBV5-1
clone size: few
D gene: TRBD2
CDR3 length: 14
CDR3 DNA: TGCGCCAGCCAAACTAGCGGGGGTCCCAATGAGCAGTTCTTC
CDR3 protein: CASQTSGGPNEQFF

J gene: TRBJ2-2
V gene: TRBV6-5
clone size: many
D gene: .
CDR3 length: 12
CDR3 DNA: TGTGCCAGCAGTCTCTGGGGAGGGGAGCTGTTTTTT
CDR3 protein: CASSLWGGELFF

J gene: TRBJ1-2
V gene: TRBV3-1
clone size: .
D gene: TRBD1
CDR3 length: 15
CDR3 DNA: TGTGCCAGCAGCGCCGGGACAGGGGGTAGGGATGGCTACACCTTC
CDR3 protein: CASSAGTGGRDGYTF

J gene: TRBJ2-1
V gene: TRBV3-1
clone size: .
D gene: .
CDR3 length: 15
CDR3 DNA: TGTGCCAGCAGCTGGGTCGACGGGCGGCAAGATGAGCAGTTCTTC
CDR3 protein: CASSWVDGRQDEQFF

J gene: TRBJ2-7
V gene: TRBV20-1
clone size: few
D gene: .
CDR3 length: 13
CDR3 DNA: TGCAGTGCTAGAGATCTTCGAGACTACGAGCAGTACTTC
CDR3 protein: CSARDLRDYEQYF

J gene: TRBJ2-2
V gene: TRBV6-5
clone size: few
D gene: .
CDR3 length: 15
CDR3 DNA: TGTGCCAGCAGTTACTCGCGTGGGCTCTACGGGGAGCTGTTTTTT
CDR3 protein: CASSYSRGLYGELFF

J gene: TRBJ2-2
V gene: TRBV7-3
clone size: few
D gene: .
CDR3 length: 15
CDR3 DNA: TGTGCCAGCAGCTTATCAGCCGCGGGCACCGGGGAGCTGTTTTTT
CDR3 protein: CASSLSAAGTGELFF

J gene: TRBJ2-7
V gene: TRBV6-1
clone size: .
D gene: TRBD2
CDR3 length: 14
CDR3 DNA: TGTGCCAGCTCCCCCCCGGGACTAGTCTACGAGCAGTACTTC
CDR3 protein: CASSPPGLVYEQYF

J gene: TRBJ2-1
V gene: TRBV5-1
clone size: many
D gene: .
CDR3 length: 15
CDR3 DNA: TGCGCCAGCAGCTTGTTGGTGGCAGGTAACAATGAGCAGTTCTTC
CDR3 protein: CASSLLVAGNNEQFF

J gene: TRBJ2-1
V gene: TRBV19
clone size: few
D gene: .
CDR3 length: 14
CDR3 DNA: TGTGCCAGTAGCCTAGACTCACCCTATAATGAGCAGTTCTTC
CDR3 protein: CASSLDSPYNEQFF

J gene: TRBJ2-7
V gene: TRBV10-3
clone size: .
D gene: .
CDR3 length: 11
CDR3 DNA: TGTGCCATCAGTGAGTCAGAGGAGCAGTACTTC
CDR3 protein: CAISESEEQYF

J gene: TRBJ2-7
V gene: TRBV20-1
clone size: many
D gene: TRBD1
CDR3 length: 14
CDR3 DNA: TGCAGTGCCACCCGGACAGGGTATTCCTACGAGCAGTACTTC
CDR3 protein: CSATRTGYSYEQYF

J gene: TRBJ1-4
V gene: TRBV12-3/TRBV12-4
clone size: few
D gene: TRBD1
CDR3 length: 15
CDR3 DNA: TGTGCCAGCAGTGCCCGACAGGGAACTAATGAAAAACTGTTTTTT
CDR3 protein: CASSARQGTNEKLFF

J gene: TRBJ2-2
V gene: TRBV9
clone size: few
D gene: .
CDR3 length: 10
CDR3 DNA: TGTGCCAGCAGCGGACCCGAGCTGTTTTTT
CDR3 protein: CASSGPELFF

J gene: TRBJ1-4
V gene: TRBV14
clone size: few
D gene: .
CDR3 length: 14
CDR3 DNA: TGTGCCAGCAGCCGTGGTAGCGCTAATGAAAAACTGTTTTTT
CDR3 protein: CASSRGSANEKLFF

J gene: TRBJ2-1
V gene: TRBV20-1
clone size: .
D gene: .
CDR3 length: 15
CDR3 DNA: TGCAGTGCTAGTTGGGGGCCCAGCTCCTACAATGAGCAGTTCTTC
CDR3 protein: CSASWGPSSYNEQFF

J gene: TRBJ2-1
V gene: TRBV5-1
clone size: few
D gene: TRBD2
CDR3 length: 16
CDR3 DNA: TGCGCCAGCAGCAGAACCGGGACTAGCGGGAACAATGAGCAGTTCTTC
CDR3 protein: CASSRTGTSGNNEQFF

J gene: TRBJ2-1
V gene: TRBV7-2
clone size: .
D gene: TRBD2
CDR3 length: 17
CDR3 DNA: TGTGCCAGCAGCTGGAGGACTAGCGAACTCTCCTACAATGAGCAGTTCTTC
CDR3 protein: CASSWRTSELSYNEQFF

J gene: TRBJ2-3
V gene: TRBV7-2
clone size: once
D gene: .
CDR3 length: 11
CDR3 DNA: TGTGCCAGCAGCCCCCAGCTTACGCAGTATTTT
CDR3 protein: CASSPQLTQYF

J gene: TRBJ2-3
V gene: TRBV5-1
clone size: .
D gene: TRBD2
CDR3 length: 15
CDR3 DNA: TGCGCCAGCAGGAGGGACTATGAAAGCACAGATACGCAGTATTTT
CDR3 protein: CASRRDYESTDTQYF

J gene: TRBJ2-5
V gene: TRBV20-1
clone size: few
D gene: .
CDR3 length: 13
CDR3 DNA: TGCAGTGCTAGAGGGACTTTCAACGAGACCCAGTACTTC
CDR3 protein: CSARGTFNETQYF

J gene: TRBJ1-1
V gene: TRBV12-3/TRBV12-4
clone size: few
D gene: .
CDR3 length: 13
CDR3 DNA: TGTGCCAGCACTCGCGCAGGGGCCTCTGAAGCTTTCTTT
CDR3 protein: CASTRAGASEAFF

J gene: TRBJ2-7
V gene: TRBV5-6
clone size: few
D gene: .
CDR3 length: 14
CDR3 DNA: TGTGCCAGCAGCTTGGATGGGCGGCCCTACGAGCAGTACTTC
CDR3 protein: CASSLDGRPYEQYF

J gene: TRBJ2-7
V gene: TRBV29-1
clone size: many
D gene: TRBD1
CDR3 length: 15
CDR3 DNA: TGCAGCGTTTTGAGAGGGACAGGGGGAGTCTACGAGCAGTACTTC
CDR3 protein: CSVLRGTGGVYEQYF

J gene: TRBJ2-2
V gene: TRBV7-8
clone size: few
D gene: .
CDR3 length: 15
CDR3 DNA: TGTGCCAGCAGCTTATCATGGGGGAACACCGGGGAGCTGTTTTTT
CDR3 protein: CASSLSWGNTGELFF

J gene: TRBJ1-2
V gene: TRBV5-1
clone size: .
D gene: TRBD1
CDR3 length: 16
CDR3 DNA: TGCGCCAGCAGCCCCACGACAGGGGGCCCTGTCTATGGCTACACCTTC
CDR3 protein: CASSPTTGGPVYGYTF

J gene: TRBJ2-7
V gene: TRBV20-1
clone size: .
D gene: TRBD2
CDR3 length: 17
CDR3 DNA: TGCAGTGCTAGAGATGCCTTGGGGGGGACCTACTCCTACGAGCAGTACTTC
CDR3 protein: CSARDALGGTYSYEQYF

J gene: TRBJ1-1
V gene: TRBV6-2/TRBV6-3
clone size: once
D gene: TRBD1
CDR3 length: 14
CDR3 DNA: TGTGCCAGCAGAGCAGGGGGCGGCTACACTGAAGCTTTCTTT
CDR3 protein: CASRAGGGYTEAFF

J gene: TRBJ2-5
V gene: TRBV29-1
clone size: .
D gene: .
CDR3 length: 14
CDR3 DNA: TGCAGCGCTCTACCCAGGGATAGCCAAGAGACCCAGTACTTC
CDR3 protein: CSALPRDSQETQYF

J gene: TRBJ2-3
V gene: TRBV4-1
clone size: .
D gene: .
CDR3 length: 17
CDR3 DNA: TGCGCCAGCAGCCAAGAAAGCCGGACTCGGGGCCTAAATACGCAGTATTTT
CDR3 protein: CASSQESRTRGLNTQYF

J gene: TRBJ2-4
V gene: TRBV20-1
clone size: .
D gene: .
CDR3 length: 16
CDR3 DNA: TGCAGTGCTGGGCGGAAGAGGCCCCTAGCCAAAAACATTCAGTACTTC
CDR3 protein: CSAGRKRPLAKNIQYF

J gene: TRBJ2-5
V gene: TRBV5-1
clone size: few
D gene: .
CDR3 length: 14
CDR3 DNA: TGCGCCAGCAGCTTGGTGCAGGGGGGCGAGACCCAGTACTTC
CDR3 protein: CASSLVQGGETQYF

J gene: TRBJ2-1
V gene: TRBV20-1
clone size: few
D gene: .
CDR3 length: 12
CDR3 DNA: TGCAGTGCTAATCCTTCCTACAATGAGCAGTTCTTC
CDR3 protein: CSANPSYNEQFF

J gene: TRBJ2-7
V gene: TRBV27
clone size: few
D gene: .
CDR3 length: 15
CDR3 DNA: TGTGCCAGCAGACAACATCGGACTACCTACTACGAGCAGTACTTC
CDR3 protein: CASRQHRTTYYEQYF

J gene: TRBJ2-7
V gene: TRBV18
clone size: few
D gene: TRBD1
CDR3 length: 16
CDR3 DNA: TGTGCCAGCTCACCACCGTCACAGGGGGGTCTCTACGAGCAGTACTTC
CDR3 protein: CASSPPSQGGLYEQYF

J gene: TRBJ1-1
V gene: TRBV29-1
clone size: .
D gene: .
CDR3 length: 12
CDR3 DNA: TGCAGCGTCCTGTCAGGGTACACTGAAGCTTTCTTT
CDR3 protein: CSVLSGYTEAFF

J gene: TRBJ2-7
V gene: TRBV18
clone size: few
D gene: .
CDR3 length: 15
CDR3 DNA: TGTGCCAGCTCTGTTGGAGCGGGTGTTCACTACGAGCAGTACTTC
CDR3 protein: CASSVGAGVHYEQYF

J gene: TRBJ1-6
V gene: TRBV29-1
clone size: .
D gene: .
CDR3 length: 12
CDR3 DNA: TGCAGCGTTGATAGGGTTAATTCACCCCTCCACTTT
CDR3 protein: CSVDRVNSPLHF

J gene: TRBJ2-1
V gene: TRBV20-1
clone size: few
D gene: TRBD2
CDR3 length: 15
CDR3 DNA: TGCAGTGCTAGAGCTGGCAGCGGGAGGCTCAATGAGCAGTTCTTC
CDR3 protein: CSARAGSGRLNEQFF

J gene: TRBJ1-1
V gene: TRBV12-5
clone size: .
D gene: .
CDR3 length: 13
CDR3 DNA: TGTGCTAGTGGTGTAGAACCGAACACTGAAGCTTTCTTT
CDR3 protein: CASGVEPNTEAFF

J gene: TRBJ1-2
V gene: TRBV9
clone size: few
D gene: .
CDR3 length: 13
CDR3 DNA: TGTGCCAGCAGGCCTCCCTCTAACTATGGCTACACCTTC
CDR3 protein: CASRPPSNYGYTF

J gene: TRBJ1-6
V gene: TRBV2
clone size: .
D gene: .
CDR3 length: 16
CDR3 DNA: TGTGCCAGCAGTACCCGGAGTGGGGCGAGGAATTCACCCCTCCACTTT
CDR3 protein: CASSTRSGARNSPLHF

J gene: TRBJ2-3
V gene: TRBV29-1
clone size: .
D gene: TRBD2
CDR3 length: 16
CDR3 DNA: TGCAGCGTTGTAGCGGGAGGGAGAATCGGCACAGATACGCAGTATTTT
CDR3 protein: CSVVAGGRIGTDTQYF

J gene: TRBJ2-2
V gene: TRBV10-3
clone size: few
D gene: TRBD2
CDR3 length: 15
CDR3 DNA: TGTGCCATCACCTCTAGCGGGAGCGGGACCGGGGAGCTGTTTTTT
CDR3 protein: CAITSSGSGTGELFF

J gene: TRBJ2-1
V gene: TRBV20-1
clone size: .
D gene: .
CDR3 length: 12
CDR3 DNA: TGCAGTGCTGCTTGGGGGCAAAGTGAGCAGTTCTTC
CDR3 protein: CSAAWGQSEQFF

J gene: TRBJ2-1
V gene: TRBV20-1
clone size: .
D gene: TRBD2
CDR3 length: 14
CDR3 DNA: TGCAGTGCTTCCCCTAGCGGGAGGGGGAATGAGCAGTTCTTC
CDR3 protein: CSASPSGRGNEQFF

J gene: TRBJ2-1
V gene: TRBV19
clone size: many
D gene: .
CDR3 length: 14
CDR3 DNA: TGTGCCAGTAGTCCTGAGCCGGGATACAATGAGCAGTTCTTC
CDR3 protein: CASSPEPGYNEQFF

J gene: TRBJ2-1
V gene: TRBV20-1
clone size: medium-sized
D gene: TRBD2
CDR3 length: 15
CDR3 DNA: TGCAGTGCTAGGATTTATAGCGGGGTTGGTAATGAGCAGTTCTTC
CDR3 protein: CSARIYSGVGNEQFF

J gene: TRBJ2-3
V gene: TRBV24-1
clone size: .
D gene: TRBD1
CDR3 length: 15
CDR3 DNA: TGTGCCACCAGTGATTTGACAGGGGGCAAATATACGCAGTATTTT
CDR3 protein: CATSDLTGGKYTQYF

J gene: TRBJ2-6
V gene: TRBV5-1
clone size: .
D gene: .
CDR3 length: 16
CDR3 DNA: TGCGCCAGCAGCTTGGCCGGAGGTACTGGGGCCAACGTCCTGACTTTC
CDR3 protein: CASSLAGGTGANVLTF